Listed here is a single T cell receptor (beta chain). Its antigen remains unidentified. V lost 5 bases and J 1 base, leaving 15 bases between the germline ends. Germline values: CDR1 SGHVS, CDR2 FNYEAQ. The CDR3 spans 15 residues. Assay execution proceeded at the deep level. TCRdb's table, derived via immunoSEQ multiplex PCR, lists solely in-frame clones and lacks some. The data contain about 2 million clones, around 95% of them singletons. The sample comes from a study of shared clonotypes between healthy human individuals. Study context: Donors had three CD4 naive, three CD4 memory, two CD8 naive and one CD8 memory plate apiece. Regarding the study as a whole: What rarefaction showed was incomplete sorted-subset sequencing despite large depth. With a handful of donors compared, roughly 5% of naive CD4 clonotypes were shared.

The sample taken for sequencing was naive CD4+ T cells sorted from blood. Subset in this sample: CD45RA+ positively selected. The origin of this receptor is a man aged 18 to 29 in good health. The chain carries TRBV7-6 and TRBJ2-7, with D perhaps matching TRBD1 (6 bases). The CDR3 reads CASSPGAWGSYEQYF. Written as DNA, the CDR3 is TGTGCCAGCAGCCCAGGGGCCTGGGGTTCCTACGAGCAGTACTTC. Full variable domain (remainder filled in from reference TRBV7-6 and TRBJ2-7): GAGVSQSPRYKVTKRGQDVALRCDPISGHVSLYWYRQALGQGPEFLTYFNYEAQQDKSGLPNDRFSAERPEGSISTLTIQRTEQRDSAMYRCASSPGAWGSYEQYFGPGTRLTVT.